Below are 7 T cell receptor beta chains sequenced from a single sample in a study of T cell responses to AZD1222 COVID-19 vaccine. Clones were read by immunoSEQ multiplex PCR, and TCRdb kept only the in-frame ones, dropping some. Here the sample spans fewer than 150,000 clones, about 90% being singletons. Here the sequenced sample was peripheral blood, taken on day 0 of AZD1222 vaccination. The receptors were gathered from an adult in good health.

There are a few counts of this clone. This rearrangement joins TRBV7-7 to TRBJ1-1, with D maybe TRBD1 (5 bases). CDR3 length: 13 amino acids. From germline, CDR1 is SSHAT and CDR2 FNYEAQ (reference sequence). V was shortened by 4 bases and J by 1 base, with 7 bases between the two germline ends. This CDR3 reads CASSSDRNTEAFF. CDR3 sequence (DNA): TGTGCCAGCAGCTCCGACAGGAACACTGAAGCTTTCTTT.

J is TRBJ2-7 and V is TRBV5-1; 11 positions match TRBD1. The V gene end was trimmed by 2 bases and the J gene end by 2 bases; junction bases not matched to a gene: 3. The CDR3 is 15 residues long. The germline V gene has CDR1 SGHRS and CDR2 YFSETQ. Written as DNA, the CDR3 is TGCGCCAGCAGCTTTGGACAGGGGGCTGCCTACGAGCAGTACTTC. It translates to CASSFGQGAAYEQYF.

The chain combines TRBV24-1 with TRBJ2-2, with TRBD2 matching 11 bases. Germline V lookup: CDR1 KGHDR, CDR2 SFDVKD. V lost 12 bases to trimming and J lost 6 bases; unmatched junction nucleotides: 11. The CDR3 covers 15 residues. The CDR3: CASSRSGGAAGELFF. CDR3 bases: TGTGCCTCATCCCGTAGCGGGGGGGCGGCCGGGGAGCTGTTTTTT.

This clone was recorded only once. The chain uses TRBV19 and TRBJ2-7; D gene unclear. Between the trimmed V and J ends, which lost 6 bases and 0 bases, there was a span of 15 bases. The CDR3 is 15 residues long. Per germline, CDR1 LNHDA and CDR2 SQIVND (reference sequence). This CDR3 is CASSSEAPPSYEQYF. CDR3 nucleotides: TGTGCCAGTAGCAGCGAGGCTCCGCCCTCCTACGAGCAGTACTTC.

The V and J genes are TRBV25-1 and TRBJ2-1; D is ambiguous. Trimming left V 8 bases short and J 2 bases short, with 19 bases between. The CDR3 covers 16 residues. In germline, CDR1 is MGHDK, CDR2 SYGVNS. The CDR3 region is CASAGARSRAYNEQFF. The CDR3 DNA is TGTGCCAGCGCAGGCGCCCGGTCCCGGGCCTACAATGAGCAGTTCTTC.

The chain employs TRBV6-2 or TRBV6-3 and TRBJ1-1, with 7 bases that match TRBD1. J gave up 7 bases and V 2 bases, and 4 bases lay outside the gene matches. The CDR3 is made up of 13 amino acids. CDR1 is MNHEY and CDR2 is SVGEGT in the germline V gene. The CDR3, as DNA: TGTGCCAGCAGTTACCCTGCAGGGGGTGAAGCTTTCTTT. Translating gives CASSYPAGGEAFF.

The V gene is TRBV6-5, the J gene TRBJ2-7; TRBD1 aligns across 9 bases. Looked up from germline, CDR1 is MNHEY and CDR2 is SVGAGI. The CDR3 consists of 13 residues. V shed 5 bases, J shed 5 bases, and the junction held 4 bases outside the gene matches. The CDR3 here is CASSRTGVHEQYF. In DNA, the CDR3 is TGTGCCAGCAGTCGGACAGGGGTCCACGAGCAGTACTTC.